Below, 21 T cell receptor beta chains from the same sample are listed, as sequenced in a study of regulatory T cells in long-lasting Graves disease. Relying on iRepertoire HTBI primers and Arm-PCR of CDR3 regions, the team built TCR beta libraries. MiXCR, applied by TCRdb to the multiplex PCR reads, yields one record per CDR3 protein. The sample lists roughly 430,000 distinct CDR3 sequences, around 17% occurring once. As to time point: newly diagnosed GD, antithyroid drugs for less than 3 months. After RNA was extracted from PBMCs, the TCR library was made from it. The data were also submitted as part of a second study, on T cells in Graves' hyperthyroidism and ophthalmopathy.

Sample: peripheral blood mononuclear cells (PBMCs), taken at new diagnosis, from a patient treated with antithyroid drugs. Receptors originate from a woman younger than 45 with Graves disease.

About this clonotype: This could be a read error, since a much larger clone is one nucleotide away. The chain links TRBV20-1 to TRBJ1-5, with D possibly TRBD1 on 5 matching bases. Germline V gene data show CDR1 as DFQATT and CDR2 as SNEGSKA (reference sequence). Trimming took off 4 bases at V and 5 bases at J, with 18 bases between the two ends. This CDR3 has 15 amino acids. The CDR3 spells CSATQRGDSDQPQHF. In DNA, the CDR3 is TGCAGTGCTACCCAACGAGGGGATTCCGATCAGCCCCAGCATTTT.

This chain links TRBV24-1 with TRBJ2-2; D gene uncertain. The germline V gene has CDR1 KGHDR and CDR2 SFDVKD. The V gene lost 1 base and the J gene lost 7 bases, with 12 bases spanning the gap. This CDR3 contains 15 residues. In DNA form, the CDR3 reads TGTGCCACCAGTGATTTTTCAGGTTTTTTCGGGGAGCTGTTTTTT. It specifies CATSDFSGFFGELFF.

This clonotype has more than one count but fewer than ten. The chain recombines TRBV5-8 with TRBJ1-1, with a weak D call TRBD1 (5 bases). Trimming left V 0 bases short and J 4 bases short, with 10 bases between. The germline V gene has CDR1 SGHTS and CDR2 YDEGEE. The CDR3 is made up of 14 amino acids. The CDR3 sequence is CASSLVGVGTEAFF. DNA of the CDR3: TGTGCCAGCAGCTTGGTGGGGGTGGGCACTGAAGCTTTCTTT.

Only a few counts were recorded for this clonotype. The chain carries TRBV19 and TRBJ2-2, with no clear D. Per germline, CDR1 LNHDA and CDR2 SQIVND (reference sequence). The CDR3 totals 15 residues. Trimming cost V 2 bases and J 1 base, with 8 bases left between them. CDR3 sequence (DNA): TGTGCCAGTAGTATAACCGGACGGAACACCGGGGAGCTGTTTTTT. Its translation is CASSITGRNTGELFF. The full variable domain, in which reference TRBV19 and TRBJ2-2 provide the parts outside the CDR3, is DGGITQSPKYLFRKEGQNVTLSCEQNLNHDAMYWYRQDPGQGLRLIYYSQIVNDFQKGDIAEGYSVSREKKESFPLTVTSAQKNPTAFYLCASSITGRNTGELFFGEGSRLTVL.

In its sample, this clonotype was seen many times. For the CDR3, the DNA is TGTGCCAGCAGCTTAATATTGGGACTAGCGGAGACGAACACCGGGGAGCTGTTTTTT. Its protein product is CASSLILGLAETNTGELFF. The rearrangement links TRBV11-2 to TRBJ2-2; 11 bases fit TRBD2. Unmatched junction bases numbered 8, after V lost 2 bases and J lost 0 bases. The germline V gene encodes CDR1 SGHAT and CDR2 FQNNGV. This CDR3 has 19 residues.

As to this clonotype: This clone may be a read error of a much larger clone one base away. The V gene is TRBV27, the J gene TRBJ1-2; D uncertain. V lost 3 bases, J lost 7 bases, and 15 bases lay in between. The CDR3 length is 14 residues. Germline CDR1 is MNHEY and CDR2 is SMNVEV (reference sequence). CDR3 sequence (DNA): TGTGCCAGCAGTTTGTCCGCGTCTTGCTGTGGCTACACCTTC. It is translated as CASSLSASCCGYTF.

V is TRBV20-1 and J is TRBJ2-7; D is possibly TRBD1 (5 bases). CDR3 size: 13 residues. CDR1 is DFQATT and CDR2 is SNEGSKA in the germline V gene (reference sequence). Trimming left V 5 bases short and J 0 bases short, with 11 bases between. CDR3 region: CSAPEGASYEQYF. The CDR3 nucleotides read TGCAGTGCTCCAGAAGGGGCCTCCTACGAGCAGTACTTC.

This clonotype was counted between two and nine times. The chain is built from TRBV19 and TRBJ1-5, with D possibly TRBD1 on 6 matching bases. V was cut by 5 bases and J by 5 bases, with 16 bases left in between. CDR3 length: 15 residues. In germline, CDR1 is LNHDA, CDR2 SQIVND (reference sequence). The CDR3 DNA sequence: TGTGCCAGTAGTTTCCGGGACACCTCCTATCAGCCCCAGCATTTT. It specifies CASSFRDTSYQPQHF.

About this clonotype itself: A much more abundant neighbour one base away suggests this may be a read error. The chain combines TRBV20-1 with TRBJ1-1; a weak D match, TRBD1 (6 bases). The CDR3 consists of 13 residues. Germline lookup yields CDR1 DFQATT and CDR2 SNEGSKA (reference sequence). The DNA of the CDR3 is TGCAGTGCCGAGGGGGGGGGGAACACTGAAGCTATCTTT. Translated, it gives CSAEGGGNTEAIF.

At least ten counts were recorded for this clonotype. V is TRBV5-1 and J is TRBJ1-1; D is unclear. Germline assignment: CDR1 SGHRS and CDR2 YFSETQ. Trimming took 5 bases from V and 0 from J, leaving 11 bases between them. The CDR3 extends over 14 amino acids. As DNA, the CDR3 is TGCGCCAGCAGGCCCACCCACATGAACACTGAAGCTTTCTTT. Its translation is CASRPTHMNTEAFF.

The table lists this clonotype with a few counts. The chain combines TRBV5-1 with TRBJ2-1; 8 nucleotides line up with TRBD1. The trim removed 3 bases at V and 0 bases at J, leaving 11 bases unmatched. Germline-derived CDR1 and CDR2 are SGHRS and YFSETQ. The CDR3 is made up of 18 amino acids. The CDR3 sequence is CASSYIQGGPSSYNEQFF. In DNA form, the CDR3 reads TGCGCCAGCAGCTATATACAGGGGGGTCCTAGCTCCTACAATGAGCAGTTCTTC.

The J gene is TRBJ2-2, the V gene TRBV6-1; D may be TRBD1 (5 bases). Germline lookup yields CDR1 MNHNS and CDR2 SASEGT. The CDR3 spans 15 residues. The germline V and J ends were trimmed by 6 bases and 5 bases, with 16 bases remaining between them. The DNA for the CDR3 is TGTGCCAGCAGCCAGACGCCGCACAGGACCGGGGAGCTGTTTTTT. Translation: CASSQTPHRTGELFF.

This clonotype was seen a few times. This chain connects TRBV9 to TRBJ2-7; D not certain. The CDR3 covers 16 residues. V gave up 0 bases and J gave up 2 bases, with 15 bases separating them. Germline V CDR1 and CDR2: SGDLS, YYNGEE. The DNA for the CDR3 is TGTGCCAGCAGCGTAGAGAACAGAGAGAAACCCTACGAGCAGTACTTC. Its protein product is CASSVENREKPYEQYF.

This clonotype was counted at least ten times. The gene calls are TRBV4-2 and TRBJ2-1; D gene unclear. The CDR3 covers 17 residues. Per the germline V gene, CDR1 is LGHNA and CDR2 is YNFKEQ. Trimming removed 0 bases at V and 1 base at J, with 13 bases between. The CDR3 nucleotides read TGTGCCAGCAGCCAAGATGAAGGACGTATTTCCTACAATGAGCAGTTCTTC. It encodes CASSQDEGRISYNEQFF.

The chain employs TRBV7-2 and TRBJ2-4; D might be TRBD2 (7 bases). The CDR3 totals 16 residues. V lost 2 bases to trimming and J lost 1 base, with 12 bases between them. The germline V gene encodes CDR1 SGHTA and CDR2 FQGNSA. The CDR3 coding sequence is TGTGCCAGCAGCTTAAATAGGGGGGGGGCCAAAAACATTCAGTACTTC. Protein: CASSLNRGGAKNIQYF.

Many counts were recorded for this clonotype. The chain couples TRBV6-5 to TRBJ1-1; tentatively, D is TRBD1 (5 bases). V lost 6 bases to trimming and J lost 4 bases, with 24 bases between them. This CDR3 region has 17 residues. The V gene's germline CDR1 is MNHEY and CDR2 SVGAGI. This CDR3 is CASSYRVGPKGGTEAFF. The DNA for the CDR3 is TGTGCCAGCAGCTACCGGGTGGGGCCCAAGGGTGGCACTGAAGCTTTCTTT.

V usage is TRBV5-6 and J usage is TRBJ2-1; the match to TRBD2 covers 13 bases. With 4 bases clipped from V and 1 base from J, the junction kept 5 bases outside the gene matches. The CDR3 loop spans 17 amino acids. CDR1 is SGHDT, CDR2 YYEEEE, per germline. The CDR3, as DNA: TGTGCCAGCAGCATTTGGGGACTAGCGGGGTCCTACAATGAGCAGTTCTTC. Translated: CASSIWGLAGSYNEQFF.

This clonotype was seen ten or more times. The rearrangement joins TRBV19 to TRBJ2-2; no definite D call. V was pared by 7 bases and J by 4 bases, with 22 bases between. The CDR3 runs to 17 residues. The germline CDR1 and CDR2 sequences are LNHDA and SQIVND (reference sequence). CDR3 DNA sequence: TGTGCCAGTACTGCCCGCGTACAAGGGCGCGGCACCGGGGAGCTGTTTTTT. This gives the protein CASTARVQGRGTGELFF.

This clonotype was observed many times. The chain is built from TRBV2 and TRBJ1-5, with a possible D match to TRBD1 (5 bases). The germline V gene has CDR1 SNHLY and CDR2 FYNNEI. The CDR3 spans 14 residues. The CDR3 reads CAAALGPRPKPQHF. The CDR3 coding sequence is TGTGCTGCCGCCCTGGGACCTCGACCGAAGCCCCAGCATTTT.

The table lists this clonotype with many counts. The rearrangement links TRBV11-2 to TRBJ1-2; perhaps TRBD1 as D (6 bases). CDR1 is SGHAT, CDR2 FQNNGV, per germline. The CDR3 covers 15 residues. Trimming left V 1 base short and J 4 bases short, with 13 bases between. DNA for the CDR3: TGTGCCAGCAGCTTAGGGGCAGGGGTTACCTATGGCTACACCTTC. It specifies CASSLGAGVTYGYTF.

This chain joins TRBV27 and TRBJ2-4; TRBD1 agrees at 8 bases. Losses at the gene ends were 3 bases for V and 4 bases for J; bases not matched to a gene: 5. The length of the CDR3 is 15 residues. CDR1 and CDR2 from the germline V gene are MNHEY and SMNVEV (reference sequence). As DNA, the CDR3 is TGTGCCAGCAGTTTGTCCGGGACAGGAAAAAACATTCAGTACTTC. This codes for CASSLSGTGKNIQYF.